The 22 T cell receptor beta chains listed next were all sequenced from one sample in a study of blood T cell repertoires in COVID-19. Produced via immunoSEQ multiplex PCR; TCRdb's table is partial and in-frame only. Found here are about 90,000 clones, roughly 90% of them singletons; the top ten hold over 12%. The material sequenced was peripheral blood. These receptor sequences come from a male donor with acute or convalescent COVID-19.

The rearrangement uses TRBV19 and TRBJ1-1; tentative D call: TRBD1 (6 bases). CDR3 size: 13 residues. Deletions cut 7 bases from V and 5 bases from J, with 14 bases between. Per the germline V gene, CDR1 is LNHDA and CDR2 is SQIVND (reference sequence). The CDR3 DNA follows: TGTGCCAGTACGGAATTAGGACAGACTGAAGCTTTCTTT. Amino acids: CASTELGQTEAFF.

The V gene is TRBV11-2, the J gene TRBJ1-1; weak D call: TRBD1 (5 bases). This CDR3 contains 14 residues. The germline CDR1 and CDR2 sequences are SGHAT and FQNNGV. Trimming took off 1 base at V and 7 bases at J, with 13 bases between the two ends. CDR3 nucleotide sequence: TGTGCCAGCAGCTTAGTCGGGGGGACCGGTGAAGCTTTCTTT. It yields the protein CASSLVGGTGEAFF.

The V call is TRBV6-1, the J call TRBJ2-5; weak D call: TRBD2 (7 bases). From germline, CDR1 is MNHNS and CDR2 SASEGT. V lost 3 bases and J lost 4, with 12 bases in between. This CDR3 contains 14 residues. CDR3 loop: CASSEQGGGETQYF. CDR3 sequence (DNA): TGTGCCAGCAGTGAGCAAGGGGGGGGAGAGACCCAGTACTTC.

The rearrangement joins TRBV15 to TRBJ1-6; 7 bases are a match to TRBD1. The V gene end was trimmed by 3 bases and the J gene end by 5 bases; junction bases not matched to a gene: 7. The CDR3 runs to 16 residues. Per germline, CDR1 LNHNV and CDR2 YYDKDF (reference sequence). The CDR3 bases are TGTGCCACCAGCAGTGGGCGGACAGGCGATAATTCACCCCTCCACTTT. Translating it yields CATSSGRTGDNSPLHF.

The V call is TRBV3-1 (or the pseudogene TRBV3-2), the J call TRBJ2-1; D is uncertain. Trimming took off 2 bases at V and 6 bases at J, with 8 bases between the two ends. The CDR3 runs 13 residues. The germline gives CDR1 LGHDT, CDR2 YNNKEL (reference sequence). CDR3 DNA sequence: TGTGCCAGCAGCCAAAGAACTCCCAATGAGCAGTTCTTC. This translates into CASSQRTPNEQFF.

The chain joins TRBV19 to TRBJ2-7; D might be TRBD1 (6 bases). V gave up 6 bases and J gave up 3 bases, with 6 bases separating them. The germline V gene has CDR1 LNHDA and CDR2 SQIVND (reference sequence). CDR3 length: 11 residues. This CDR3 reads CASRGGYEQYF. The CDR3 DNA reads TGTGCCAGTAGAGGGGGCTACGAGCAGTACTTC.

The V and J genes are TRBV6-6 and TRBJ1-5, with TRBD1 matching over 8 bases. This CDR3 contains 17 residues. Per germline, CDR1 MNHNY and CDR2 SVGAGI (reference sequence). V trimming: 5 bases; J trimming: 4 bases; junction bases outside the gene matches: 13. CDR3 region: CASSLTSVRGRNQPQHF. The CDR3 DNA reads TGTGCCAGCAGTCTTACGAGCGTCAGGGGGCGGAATCAGCCCCAGCATTTT.

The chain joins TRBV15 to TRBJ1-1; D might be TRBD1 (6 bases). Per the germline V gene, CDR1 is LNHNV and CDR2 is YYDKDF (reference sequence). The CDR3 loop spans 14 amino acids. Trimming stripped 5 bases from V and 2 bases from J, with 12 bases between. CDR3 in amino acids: CATSGDIGNTEAFF. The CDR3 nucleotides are TGTGCCACCAGCGGGGACATAGGCAACACTGAAGCTTTCTTT.

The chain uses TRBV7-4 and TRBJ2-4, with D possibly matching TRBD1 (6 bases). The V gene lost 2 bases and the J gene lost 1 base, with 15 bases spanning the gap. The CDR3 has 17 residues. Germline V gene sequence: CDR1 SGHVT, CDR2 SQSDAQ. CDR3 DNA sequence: TGTGCCAGCAGCTTAATTAGTTGGGGGCCGGCCAAAAACATTCAGTACTTC. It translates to CASSLISWGPAKNIQYF.

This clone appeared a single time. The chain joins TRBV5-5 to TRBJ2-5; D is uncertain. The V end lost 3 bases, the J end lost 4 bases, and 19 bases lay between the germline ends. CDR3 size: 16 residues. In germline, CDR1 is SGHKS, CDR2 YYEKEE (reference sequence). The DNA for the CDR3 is TGTGCCAGCAGCTCGTTCCTAGGCGGCGTCGGAGAGACCCAGTACTTC. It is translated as CASSSFLGGVGETQYF.

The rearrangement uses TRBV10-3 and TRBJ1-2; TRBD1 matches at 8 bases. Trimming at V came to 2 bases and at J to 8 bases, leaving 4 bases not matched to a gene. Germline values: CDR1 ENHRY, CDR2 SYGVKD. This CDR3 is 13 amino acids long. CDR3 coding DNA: TGTGCCATCAGTGAGAACGACAGGGGAGGCTACACCTTC. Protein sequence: CAISENDRGGYTF.

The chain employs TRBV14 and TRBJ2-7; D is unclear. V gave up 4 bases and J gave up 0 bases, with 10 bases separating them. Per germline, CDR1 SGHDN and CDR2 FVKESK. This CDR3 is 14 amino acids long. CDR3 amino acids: CASSPLAASYEQYF. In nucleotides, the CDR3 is TGTGCCAGCAGCCCCCTGGCCGCCTCCTACGAGCAGTACTTC.

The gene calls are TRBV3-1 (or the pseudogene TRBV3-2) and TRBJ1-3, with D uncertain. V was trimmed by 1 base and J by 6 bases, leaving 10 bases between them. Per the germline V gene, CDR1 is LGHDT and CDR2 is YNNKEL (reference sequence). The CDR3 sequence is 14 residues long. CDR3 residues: CASSQAGPLNTIYF. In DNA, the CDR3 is TGTGCCAGCAGCCAAGCCGGTCCCCTAAACACCATATATTTT.

The CDR3 loop reads CASSLRRQGVNEQYF. CDR3 in DNA: TGTGCCAGCAGCTTGAGGCGACAGGGTGTGAACGAGCAGTACTTC. The chain joins TRBV5-6 to TRBJ2-7; TRBD1 matches 7 bases. CDR3 size: 15 residues. The J segment lost 5 bases and the V segment lost 1 base, leaving 9 bases of the junction unmatched. The germline V gene has CDR1 SGHDT and CDR2 YYEEEE.

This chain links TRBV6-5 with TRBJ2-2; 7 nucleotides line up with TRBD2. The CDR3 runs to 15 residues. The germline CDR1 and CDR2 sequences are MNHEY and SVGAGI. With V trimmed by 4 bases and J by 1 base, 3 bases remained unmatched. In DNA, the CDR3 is TGTGCCAGCAGTTTAAGCGGGGTGAACACCGGGGAGCTGTTTTTT. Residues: CASSLSGVNTGELFF.

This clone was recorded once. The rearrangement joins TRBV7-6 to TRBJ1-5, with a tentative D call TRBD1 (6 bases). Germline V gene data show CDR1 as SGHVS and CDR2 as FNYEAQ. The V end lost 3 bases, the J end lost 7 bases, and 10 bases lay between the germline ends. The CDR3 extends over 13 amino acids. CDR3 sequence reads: CASSLGGAQPQHF. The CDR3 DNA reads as TGTGCCAGCAGCTTGGGGGGGGCACAGCCCCAGCATTTT.

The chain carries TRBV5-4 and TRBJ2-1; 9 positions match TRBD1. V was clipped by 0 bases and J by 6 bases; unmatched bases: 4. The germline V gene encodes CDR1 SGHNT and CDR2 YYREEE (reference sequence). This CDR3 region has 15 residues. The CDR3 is CASSLAGTGFNEQFF. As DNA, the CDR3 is TGTGCCAGCAGCTTGGCCGGGACAGGGTTCAATGAGCAGTTCTTC.

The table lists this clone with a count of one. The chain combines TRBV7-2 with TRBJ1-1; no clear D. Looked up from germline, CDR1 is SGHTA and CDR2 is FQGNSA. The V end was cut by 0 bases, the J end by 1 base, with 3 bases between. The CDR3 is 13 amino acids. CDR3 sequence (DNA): TGTGCCAGCAGCTTAGCTCGGAACACTGAAGCTTTCTTT. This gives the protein CASSLARNTEAFF.

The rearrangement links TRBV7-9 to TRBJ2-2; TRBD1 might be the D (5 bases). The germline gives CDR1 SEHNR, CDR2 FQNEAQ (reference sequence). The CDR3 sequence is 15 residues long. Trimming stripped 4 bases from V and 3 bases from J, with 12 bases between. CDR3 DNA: TGTGCCAGCAGCTCTGACAGCCGTGACACCGGGGAGCTGTTTTTT. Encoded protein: CASSSDSRDTGELFF.

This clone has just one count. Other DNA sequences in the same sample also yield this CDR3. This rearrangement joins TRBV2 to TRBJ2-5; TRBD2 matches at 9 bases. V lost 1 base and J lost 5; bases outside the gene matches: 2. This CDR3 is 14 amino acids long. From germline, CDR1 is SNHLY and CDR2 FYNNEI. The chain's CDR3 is CASSEGGGAETQYF. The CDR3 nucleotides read TGTGCCAGCAGTGAAGGCGGGGGGGCCGAGACCCAGTACTTC.

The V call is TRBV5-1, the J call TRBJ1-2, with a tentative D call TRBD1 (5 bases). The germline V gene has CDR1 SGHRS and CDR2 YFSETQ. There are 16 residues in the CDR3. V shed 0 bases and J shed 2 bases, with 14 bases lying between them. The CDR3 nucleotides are TGCGCCAGCAGCTTGGCATCACAGGTCCCGAACTATGGCTACACCTTC. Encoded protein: CASSLASQVPNYGYTF.

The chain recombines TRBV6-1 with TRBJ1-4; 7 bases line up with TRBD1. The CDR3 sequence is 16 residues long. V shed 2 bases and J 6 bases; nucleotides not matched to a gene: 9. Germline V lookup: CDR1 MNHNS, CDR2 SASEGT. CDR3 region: CASSEWSGQVDEKLFF. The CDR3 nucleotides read TGTGCCAGCAGTGAATGGTCCGGACAGGTGGATGAAAAACTGTTTTTT.